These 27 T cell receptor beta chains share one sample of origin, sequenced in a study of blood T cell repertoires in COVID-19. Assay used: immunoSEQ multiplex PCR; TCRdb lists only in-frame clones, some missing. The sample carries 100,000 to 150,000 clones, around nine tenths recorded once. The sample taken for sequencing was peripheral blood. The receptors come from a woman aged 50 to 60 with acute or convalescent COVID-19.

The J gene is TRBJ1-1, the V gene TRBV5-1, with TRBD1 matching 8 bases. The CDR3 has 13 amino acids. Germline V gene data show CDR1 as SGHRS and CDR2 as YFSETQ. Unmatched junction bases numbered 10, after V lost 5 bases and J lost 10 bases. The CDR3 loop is CASSQDRERGAFF. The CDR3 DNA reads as TGCGCCAGCAGTCAGGACAGGGAGAGGGGAGCTTTCTTT.

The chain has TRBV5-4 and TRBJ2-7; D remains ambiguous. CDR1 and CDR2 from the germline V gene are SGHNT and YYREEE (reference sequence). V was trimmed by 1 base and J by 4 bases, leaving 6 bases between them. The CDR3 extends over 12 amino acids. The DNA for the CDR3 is TGTGCCAGCAGCTTGAACCGGTACGAGCAGTACTTC. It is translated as CASSLNRYEQYF.

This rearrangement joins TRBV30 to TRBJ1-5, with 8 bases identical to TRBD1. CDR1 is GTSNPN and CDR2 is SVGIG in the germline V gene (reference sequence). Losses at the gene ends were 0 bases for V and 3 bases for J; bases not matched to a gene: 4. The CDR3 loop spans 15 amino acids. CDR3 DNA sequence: TGTGCCTGGAGTGTAGGACAGGGTGACAATCAGCCCCAGCATTTT. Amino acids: CAWSVGQGDNQPQHF.

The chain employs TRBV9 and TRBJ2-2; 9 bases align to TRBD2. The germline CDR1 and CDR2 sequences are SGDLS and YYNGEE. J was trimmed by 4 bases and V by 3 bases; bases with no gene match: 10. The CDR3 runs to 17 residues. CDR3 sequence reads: CASSGEGGRAVTGELFF. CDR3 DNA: TGTGCCAGCAGCGGGGAAGGCGGGAGGGCCGTCACCGGGGAGCTGTTTTTT.

CDR3 sequence: CASSLFLAGEETQYF. The CDR3, as DNA: TGTGCCAGCAGCTTATTTCTAGCGGGAGAAGAGACCCAGTACTTC. The V call is TRBV7-9, the J call TRBJ2-5; 10 nucleotides agree with TRBD2. The junction had 3 bases not matched to a gene; V was cut back by 2 bases and J by 3 bases. The CDR3 has 15 amino acids. Germline assignment: CDR1 SEHNR and CDR2 FQNEAQ (reference sequence).

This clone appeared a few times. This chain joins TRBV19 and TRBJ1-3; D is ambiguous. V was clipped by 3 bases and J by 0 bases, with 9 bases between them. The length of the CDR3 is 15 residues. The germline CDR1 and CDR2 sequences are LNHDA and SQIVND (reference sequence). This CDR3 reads CASSIARDSGNTIYF. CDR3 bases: TGTGCCAGTAGTATCGCGAGAGACTCTGGAAACACCATATATTTT.

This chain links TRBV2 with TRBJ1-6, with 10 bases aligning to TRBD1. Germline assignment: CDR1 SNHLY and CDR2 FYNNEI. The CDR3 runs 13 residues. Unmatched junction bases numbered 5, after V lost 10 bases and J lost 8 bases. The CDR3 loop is CATTGQGDSPLHF. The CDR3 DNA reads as TGTGCCACCACAGGACAGGGGGATTCACCCCTCCACTTT. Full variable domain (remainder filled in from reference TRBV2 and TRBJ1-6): EPEVTQTPSHQVTQMGQEVILRCVPISNHLYFYWYRQILGQKVEFLVSFYNNEISEKSEIFDDQFSVERPDGSNFTLKIRSTKLEDSAMYFCATTGQGDSPLHFGNGTRLTVT.

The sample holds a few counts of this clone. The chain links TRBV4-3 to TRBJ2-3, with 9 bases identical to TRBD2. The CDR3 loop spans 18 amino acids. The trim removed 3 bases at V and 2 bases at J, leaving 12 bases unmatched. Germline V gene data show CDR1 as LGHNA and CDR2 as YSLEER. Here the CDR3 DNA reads TGCGCCAGCAGCCAGACGCGGGGGGGCACCCTACACACAGATACGCAGTATTTT. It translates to CASSQTRGGTLHTDTQYF.

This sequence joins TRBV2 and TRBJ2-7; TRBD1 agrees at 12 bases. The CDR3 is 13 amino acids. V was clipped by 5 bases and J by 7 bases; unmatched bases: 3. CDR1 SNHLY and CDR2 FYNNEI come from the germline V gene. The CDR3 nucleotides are TGTGCCAGCAGTTGGGACAGGGGGCGAGAGCAGTACTTC. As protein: CASSWDRGREQYF.

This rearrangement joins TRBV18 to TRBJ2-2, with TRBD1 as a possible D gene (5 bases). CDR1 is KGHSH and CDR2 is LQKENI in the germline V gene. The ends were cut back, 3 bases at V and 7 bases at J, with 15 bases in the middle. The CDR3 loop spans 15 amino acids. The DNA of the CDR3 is TGTGCCAGCTCACCGGGTTTCAGGGAATTCGGGGAGCTGTTTTTT. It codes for CASSPGFREFGELFF. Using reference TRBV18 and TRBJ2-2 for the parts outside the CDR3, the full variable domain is NAGVMQNPRHLVRRRGQEARLRCSPMKGHSHVYWYRQLPEEGLKFMVYLQKENIIDESGMPKERFSAEFPKEGPSILRIQQVVRGDSAAYFCASSPGFREFGELFFGEGSRLTVL.

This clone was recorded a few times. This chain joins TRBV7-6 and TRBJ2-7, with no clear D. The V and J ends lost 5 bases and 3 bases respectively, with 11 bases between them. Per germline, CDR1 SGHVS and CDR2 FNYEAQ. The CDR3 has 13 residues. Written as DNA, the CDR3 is TGTGCCAGCAGCCGAGAGGTCGGCTACGAGCAGTACTTC. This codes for CASSREVGYEQYF.

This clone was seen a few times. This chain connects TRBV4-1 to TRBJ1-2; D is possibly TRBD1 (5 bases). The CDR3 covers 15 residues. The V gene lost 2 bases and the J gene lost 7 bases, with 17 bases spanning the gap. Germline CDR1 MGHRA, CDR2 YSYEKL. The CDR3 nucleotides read TGCGCCAGCAGCCAATCCAGGGTCGGGGACTCTGGCTACACCTTC. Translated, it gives CASSQSRVGDSGYTF.

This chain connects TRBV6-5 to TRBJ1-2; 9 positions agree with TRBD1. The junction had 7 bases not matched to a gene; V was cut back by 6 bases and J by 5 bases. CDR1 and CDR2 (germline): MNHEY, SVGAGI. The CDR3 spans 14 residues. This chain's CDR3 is CASRQPGTGYGYTF. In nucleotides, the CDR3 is TGTGCCAGCAGGCAACCTGGGACAGGGTATGGCTACACCTTC.

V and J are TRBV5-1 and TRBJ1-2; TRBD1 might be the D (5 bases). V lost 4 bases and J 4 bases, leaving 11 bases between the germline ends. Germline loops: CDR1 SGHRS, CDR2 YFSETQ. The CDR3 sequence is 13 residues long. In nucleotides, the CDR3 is TGCGCCAGCAGCGGGTCGCAGGGCTATGGCTACACCTTC. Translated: CASSGSQGYGYTF.

The CDR3 is CASSLGGSSPLHF. As DNA, the CDR3 is TGTGCCAGCAGTTTGGGGGGGTCCTCACCCCTCCACTTT. The chain has TRBV27 and TRBJ1-6, with a weak D call TRBD1 (5 bases). This CDR3 has 13 residues. CDR1 is MNHEY, CDR2 SMNVEV, per germline (reference sequence). The V gene lost 3 bases and the J gene lost 10 bases, with 10 bases spanning the gap.

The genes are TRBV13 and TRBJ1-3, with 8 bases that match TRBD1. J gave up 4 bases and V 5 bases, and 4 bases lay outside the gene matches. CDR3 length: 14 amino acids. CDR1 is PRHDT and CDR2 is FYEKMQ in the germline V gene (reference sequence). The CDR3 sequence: CASSQDRAGNTIYF. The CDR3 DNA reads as TGTGCCAGCAGCCAGGACAGGGCAGGAAACACCATATATTTT. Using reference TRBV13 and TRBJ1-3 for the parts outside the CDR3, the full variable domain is AAGVIQSPRHLIKEKRETATLKCYPIPRHDTVYWYQQGPGQDPQFLISFYEKMQSDKGSIPDRFSAQQFSDYHSELNMSSLELGDSALYFCASSQDRAGNTIYFGEGSWLTVV.

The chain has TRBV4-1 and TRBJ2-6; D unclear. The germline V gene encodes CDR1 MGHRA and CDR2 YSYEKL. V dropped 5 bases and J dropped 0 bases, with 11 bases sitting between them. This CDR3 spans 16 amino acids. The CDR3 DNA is TGCGCCAGCAGCGCCCAGTACCTCTCTGGGGCCAACGTCCTGACTTTC. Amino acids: CASSAQYLSGANVLTF.

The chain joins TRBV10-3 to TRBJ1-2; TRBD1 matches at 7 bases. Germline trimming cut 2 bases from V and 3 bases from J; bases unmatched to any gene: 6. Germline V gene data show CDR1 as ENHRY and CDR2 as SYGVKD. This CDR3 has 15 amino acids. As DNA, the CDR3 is TGTGCCATCAGTGAGCCACAGGGGTTAGACTATGGCTACACCTTC. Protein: CAISEPQGLDYGYTF.

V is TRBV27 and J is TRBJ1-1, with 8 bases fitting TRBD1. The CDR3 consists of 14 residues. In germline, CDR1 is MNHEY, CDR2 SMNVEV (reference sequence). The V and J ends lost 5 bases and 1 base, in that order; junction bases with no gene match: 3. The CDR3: CASSPGTGNTEAFF. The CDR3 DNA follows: TGTGCCAGCAGTCCCGGGACAGGGAACACTGAAGCTTTCTTT.

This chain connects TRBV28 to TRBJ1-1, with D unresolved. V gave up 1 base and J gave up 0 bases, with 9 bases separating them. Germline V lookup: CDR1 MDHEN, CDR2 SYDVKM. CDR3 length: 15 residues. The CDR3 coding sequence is TGTGCCAGCAGTTTATCGGTCAGGTTGAACACTGAAGCTTTCTTT. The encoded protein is CASSLSVRLNTEAFF. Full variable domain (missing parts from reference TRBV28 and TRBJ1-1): DVKVTQSSRYLVKRTGEKVFLECVQDMDHENMFWYRQDPGLGLRLIYFSYDVKMKEKGDIPEGYSVSREKKERFSLILESASTNQTSMYLCASSLSVRLNTEAFFGQGTRLTVV.

CDR3 sequence reads: CASTRTGSGYTF. CDR3 DNA sequence: TGTGCCAGCACCCGGACAGGGTCTGGGTACACCTTC. The chain couples TRBV12-3 or TRBV12-4 to TRBJ1-2, with 8 positions matching TRBD1. The V and J ends lost 7 bases and 11 bases, in that order; junction bases with no gene match: 9. The CDR3 is made up of 12 amino acids.

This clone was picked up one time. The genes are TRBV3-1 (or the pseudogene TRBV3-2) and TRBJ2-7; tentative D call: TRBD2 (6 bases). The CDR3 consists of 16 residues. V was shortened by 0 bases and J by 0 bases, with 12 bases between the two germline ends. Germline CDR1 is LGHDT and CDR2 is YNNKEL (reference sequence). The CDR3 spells CASSQEMAGRSYEQYF. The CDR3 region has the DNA TGTGCCAGCAGCCAAGAAATGGCGGGGCGCTCCTACGAGCAGTACTTC.

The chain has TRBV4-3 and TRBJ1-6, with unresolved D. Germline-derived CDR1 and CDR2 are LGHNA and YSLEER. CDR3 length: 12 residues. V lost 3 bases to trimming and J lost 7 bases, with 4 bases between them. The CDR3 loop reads CASSHLNSPLHF. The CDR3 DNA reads TGCGCCAGCAGCCATCTCAATTCACCCCTCCACTTT.

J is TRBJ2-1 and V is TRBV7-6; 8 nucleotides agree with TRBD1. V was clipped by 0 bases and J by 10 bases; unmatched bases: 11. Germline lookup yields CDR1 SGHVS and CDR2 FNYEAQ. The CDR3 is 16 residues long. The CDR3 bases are TGTGCCAGCAGCTTAGCGCTCCGACAGGGGAGTCCCGAGCAGTTCTTC. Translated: CASSLALRQGSPEQFF.

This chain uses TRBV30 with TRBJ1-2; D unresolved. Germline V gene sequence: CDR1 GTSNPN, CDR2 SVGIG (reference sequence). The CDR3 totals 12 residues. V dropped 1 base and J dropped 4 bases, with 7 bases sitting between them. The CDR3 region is CAWSENSYGYTF. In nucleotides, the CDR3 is TGTGCCTGGAGTGAGAATAGCTATGGCTACACCTTC. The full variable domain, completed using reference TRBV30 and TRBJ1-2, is SQTIHQWPATLVQPVGSPLSLECTVEGTSNPNLYWYRQAAGRGLQLLFYSVGIGQISSEVPQNLSASRPQDRQFILSSKKLLLSDSGFYLCAWSENSYGYTFGSGTRLTVV.

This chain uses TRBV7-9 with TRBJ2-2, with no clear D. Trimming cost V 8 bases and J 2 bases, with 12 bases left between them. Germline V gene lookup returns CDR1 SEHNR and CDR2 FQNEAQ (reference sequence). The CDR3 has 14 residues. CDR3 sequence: CASARSLNTGELFF. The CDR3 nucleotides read TGTGCCAGCGCACGGTCACTCAACACCGGGGAGCTGTTTTTT.

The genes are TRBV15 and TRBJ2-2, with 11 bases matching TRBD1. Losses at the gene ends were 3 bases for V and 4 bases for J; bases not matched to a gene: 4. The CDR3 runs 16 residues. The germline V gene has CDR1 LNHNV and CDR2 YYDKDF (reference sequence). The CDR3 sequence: CATSSPGTGGTGELFF. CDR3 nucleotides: TGTGCCACCAGCAGCCCCGGGACAGGGGGCACCGGGGAGCTGTTTTTT.